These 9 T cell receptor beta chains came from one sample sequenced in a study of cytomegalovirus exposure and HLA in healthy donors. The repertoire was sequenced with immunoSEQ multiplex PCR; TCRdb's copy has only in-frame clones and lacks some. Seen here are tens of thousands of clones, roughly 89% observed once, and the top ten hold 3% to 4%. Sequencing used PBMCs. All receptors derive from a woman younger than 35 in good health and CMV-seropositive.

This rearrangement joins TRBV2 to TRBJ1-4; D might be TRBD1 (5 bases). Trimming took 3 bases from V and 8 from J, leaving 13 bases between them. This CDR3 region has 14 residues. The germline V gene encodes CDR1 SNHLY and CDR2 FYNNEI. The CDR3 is CASSDGQGDEKLFF. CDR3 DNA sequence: TGTGCCAGCAGTGACGGCCAGGGCGACGAAAAACTGTTTTTT.

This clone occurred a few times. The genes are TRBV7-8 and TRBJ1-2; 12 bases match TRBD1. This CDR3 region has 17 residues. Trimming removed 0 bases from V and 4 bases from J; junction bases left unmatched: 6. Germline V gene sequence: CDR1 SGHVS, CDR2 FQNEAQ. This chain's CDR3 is CASSLAPGTGGGYGYTF. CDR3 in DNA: TGTGCCAGCAGCTTAGCCCCCGGGACAGGGGGCGGCTATGGCTACACCTTC.

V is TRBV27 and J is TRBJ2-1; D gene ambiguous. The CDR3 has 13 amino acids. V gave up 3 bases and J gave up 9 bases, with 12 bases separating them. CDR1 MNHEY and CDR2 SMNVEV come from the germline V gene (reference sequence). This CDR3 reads CASSLALGGEQFF. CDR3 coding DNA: TGTGCCAGCAGTTTGGCGCTCGGCGGTGAGCAGTTCTTC.

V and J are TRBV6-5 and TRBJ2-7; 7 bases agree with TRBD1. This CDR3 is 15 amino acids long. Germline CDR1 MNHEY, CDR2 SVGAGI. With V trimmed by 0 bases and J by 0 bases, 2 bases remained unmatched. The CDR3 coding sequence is TGTGCCAGCAGTTACTCCCGGGACAGCTCCTACGAGCAGTACTTC. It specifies CASSYSRDSSYEQYF.

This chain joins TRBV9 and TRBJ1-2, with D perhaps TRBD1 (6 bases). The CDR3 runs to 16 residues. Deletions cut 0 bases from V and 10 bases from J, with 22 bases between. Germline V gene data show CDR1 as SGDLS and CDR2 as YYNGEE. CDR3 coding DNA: TGTGCCAGCAGCGTAGCCCCCCAGCAGGGGACTACGGACTACACCTTC. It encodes CASSVAPQQGTTDYTF.

The CDR3 region has the DNA TGTGCCAGCAGCTTGGGGGCCGGCAGCCTCGCTATGAACACTGAAGCTTTCTTT. Protein: CASSLGAGSLAMNTEAFF. The chain links TRBV11-2 to TRBJ1-1; tentatively, D is TRBD1 (6 bases). Germline V gene sequence: CDR1 SGHAT, CDR2 FQNNGV. V was pared by 3 bases and J by 0 bases, with 20 bases between. The CDR3 is 18 amino acids.

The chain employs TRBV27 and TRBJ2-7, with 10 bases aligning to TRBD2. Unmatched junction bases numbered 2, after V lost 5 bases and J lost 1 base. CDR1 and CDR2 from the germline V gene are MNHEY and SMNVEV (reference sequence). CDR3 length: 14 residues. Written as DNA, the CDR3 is TGTGCCAGCAGTCGTAGCGGGGGGTCCTACGAGCAGTACTTC. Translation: CASSRSGGSYEQYF.

The CDR3 DNA sequence: TGCAGCGTTGAAGATCCCACAACGGTGGACAGCTATAATGGACGAAAAAACACTGAAGCTTTCTTT. This gives the protein CSVEDPTTVDSYNGRKNTEAFF. The rearrangement joins TRBV29-1 to TRBJ1-1; D possibly corresponds to TRBD1 (6 bases). CDR3 length equals 22 residues. V was clipped by 0 bases and J by 2 bases, with 34 bases between them. CDR1 is SQVTM and CDR2 is ANQGSEA in the germline V gene.

The CDR3 spells CASTPTLGDTLFNQPQHF. The CDR3 region has the DNA TGTGCCAGTACCCCTACCCTGGGGGACACTTTATTCAATCAGCCCCAGCATTTT. The V gene is TRBV19, the J gene TRBJ1-5, with a weak D call TRBD1 (6 bases). Per the germline V gene, CDR1 is LNHDA and CDR2 is SQIVND (reference sequence). Trimming stripped 7 bases from V and 3 bases from J, with 25 bases between. The CDR3 runs 18 residues. Together with reference TRBV19 and TRBJ1-5, the CDR3 gives the full variable domain: DGGITQSPKYLFRKEGQNVTLSCEQNLNHDAMYWYRQDPGQGLRLIYYSQIVNDFQKGDIAEGYSVSREKKESFPLTVTSAQKNPTAFYLCASTPTLGDTLFNQPQHFGDGTRLSIL.